The rows below give T cell receptor beta chains drawn from one sample of a study of shared clonotypes between healthy human individuals. TCRdb keeps only in-frame clones here, not all; method: immunoSEQ multiplex PCR. Counted here are tens of thousands of clones, 50% to 70% occurring once; the ten biggest clones make up around 50%. The sequenced sample consisted of memory CD8+ T cells sorted from blood. These receptor sequences come from a man aged 25 to 45 in good health. Each CDR3 is given with its conserved first and last residue. Fields, in order: CDR3 DNA, CDR3 protein, D gene, clone size, J gene, V gene. D genes are given only for firm matches. Where a row states a size, it is once, few, many or the class of an expanded clone; other rows omit it.

TGTGCCAGTCAGCTTGGGAGCTTAGATGACTATGGCTACACCTTC	CASQLGSLDDYGYTF	NA	NA	TRBJ1-2	TRBV19
TGTGCCACCGGGAGGACGAACACTGAAGCTTTCTTT	CATGRTNTEAFF	NA	many	TRBJ1-1	TRBV15
TGTGCCAGCACCCAGGGCAGGTCTAGCAATCAGCCCCAGCATTTT	CASTQGRSSNQPQHF	NA	NA	TRBJ1-5	TRBV6-6
TGCAGTGCCAGCGATCACGAGCAGTACTTC	CSASDHEQYF	NA	NA	TRBJ2-7	TRBV20-1
TGTGCCTTGTACGACAGAGACGCTAACTATGGCTACACCTTC	CALYDRDANYGYTF	NA	NA	TRBJ1-2	TRBV30
TGTGCCTGGAGTTATGGGACAGGGGTTGGAAACACCATATATTTT	CAWSYGTGVGNTIYF	TRBD1	many	TRBJ1-3	TRBV30
TGTGCCAGCAGTGCGTTCCTCGGCCACGAGCAGTACTTC	CASSAFLGHEQYF	NA	NA	TRBJ2-7	TRBV2
TGCGCCAGCAGCAGGTGGCAGAGCACAGATACGCAGTATTTT	CASSRWQSTDTQYF	NA	NA	TRBJ2-3	TRBV5-1
TGTGCCAGCAGCCCGTCCGGACCTACCTACAATGAGCAGTTCTTC	CASSPSGPTYNEQFF	NA	NA	TRBJ2-1	TRBV7-6
TGTGCCAGCAGCTTGGCTGATTCCGGGGAGCTGTTTTTT	CASSLADSGELFF	NA	few	TRBJ2-2	TRBV5-4
TGTGCCAGCGGGGGGCGGCGTGTCGGCTACGAGCAGTACTTC	CASGGRRVGYEQYF	NA	NA	TRBJ2-7	TRBV2
TGTGCCATCAGTGACCGGACAGGGTGGGGTAGGGACACTGAAGCTTTCTTT	CAISDRTGWGRDTEAFF	TRBD1	NA	TRBJ1-1	TRBV10-3
TGTGCCACCAGCAGAGTAGCAGGGAGTGGTGATGAAAAACTGTTTTTT	CATSRVAGSGDEKLFF	NA	NA	TRBJ1-4	TRBV15
TGTGCCAGCAGCTTAGACGGGACGGGAAAAGCCGGGGAGCTGTTTTTT	CASSLDGTGKAGELFF	NA	few	TRBJ2-2	TRBV7-9
TGTGCCAGCAGCCTTTGGGCCGGGGAGCTGTTTTTT	CASSLWAGELFF	NA	NA	TRBJ2-2	TRBV14
TGTGCCAGCAGCTTAGCGTCGGAGGGACAGGGGCACACAGATACGCAGTATTTT	CASSLASEGQGHTDTQYF	TRBD1	NA	TRBJ2-3	TRBV7-9
TGTGCCAGCAGCGTAGATGGGGTCCACGAGCAGTACTTC	CASSVDGVHEQYF	NA	NA	TRBJ2-7	TRBV9
TGTGCCAGCAGCTTATTCAGGGGGGGAAGCAATGAGCAGTTCTTC	CASSLFRGGSNEQFF	NA	once	TRBJ2-1	TRBV11-3
TGTGCCAGCAGCTCAACTAGCGGGAGGGCCGAGCAGTACTTC	CASSSTSGRAEQYF	TRBD2	NA	TRBJ2-7	TRBV11-2
TGTGCCAGCAGACCTAGCAATCAGCCCCAGCATTTT	CASRPSNQPQHF	NA	NA	TRBJ1-5	TRBV28
TGTGCCAGCAGTGGCCCTATGGGGACTGAAGCTTTCTTT	CASSGPMGTEAFF	NA	NA	TRBJ1-1	TRBV25-1
TGTGCCAGCAGTCGCTATTGGGGTCAGACAGGGGACGATCAGCCCCAGCATTTT	CASSRYWGQTGDDQPQHF	TRBD1	NA	TRBJ1-5	TRBV27
TGTGCCAGCAGTGAGGACAGGGATGTTGGCACAGATACGCAGTATTTT	CASSEDRDVGTDTQYF	TRBD1	NA	TRBJ2-3	TRBV25-1
TGTGCCAGCAGCGTAGAGGACGGAAGCACAGATACGCAGTATTTT	CASSVEDGSTDTQYF	NA	NA	TRBJ2-3	TRBV9
TGTGCCAGCAGCCCCTCGACAGGGGCTGGCTACACCTTC	CASSPSTGAGYTF	TRBD1	NA	TRBJ1-2	TRBV14
TGCGCCAGCAGCTTGGAGCGAGTACCCACAGATACGCAGTATTTT	CASSLERVPTDTQYF	NA	NA	TRBJ2-3	TRBV5-1
TGCGCCAGCAGCCAACGGTTGAGAGTGGGGGAGCTGTTTTTT	CASSQRLRVGELFF	NA	once	TRBJ2-2	TRBV4-1
TGTGCCAGCAGTTACTCTCGTGAGGCTTACAATGAGCAGTTCTTC	CASSYSREAYNEQFF	NA	NA	TRBJ2-1	TRBV6-6
TGTGCCAGCAGGCGGACAGGGCCCTACGAGCAGTACTTC	CASRRTGPYEQYF	TRBD1	NA	TRBJ2-7	TRBV6-5
TGTGCCAGCAGCGCGAGCGGGAGGGCCTTCTACAATGAGCAGTTCTTC	CASSASGRAFYNEQFF	TRBD2	NA	TRBJ2-1	TRBV9
TGTGCCAGCAGTCCCGAAGCGGGATCCCTCTCCTACGAGCAGTACTTC	CASSPEAGSLSYEQYF	TRBD2	NA	TRBJ2-7	TRBV27
TGTGCCAGCAGCTTAAACTACGGGACAGGGGATGAGCAGTTCTTC	CASSLNYGTGDEQFF	TRBD1	NA	TRBJ2-1	TRBV7-9
TGTGCCAGCAGTGGACAGGGGGCGAAGGTCTACGAGCAGTACTTC	CASSGQGAKVYEQYF	TRBD1	NA	TRBJ2-7	TRBV28